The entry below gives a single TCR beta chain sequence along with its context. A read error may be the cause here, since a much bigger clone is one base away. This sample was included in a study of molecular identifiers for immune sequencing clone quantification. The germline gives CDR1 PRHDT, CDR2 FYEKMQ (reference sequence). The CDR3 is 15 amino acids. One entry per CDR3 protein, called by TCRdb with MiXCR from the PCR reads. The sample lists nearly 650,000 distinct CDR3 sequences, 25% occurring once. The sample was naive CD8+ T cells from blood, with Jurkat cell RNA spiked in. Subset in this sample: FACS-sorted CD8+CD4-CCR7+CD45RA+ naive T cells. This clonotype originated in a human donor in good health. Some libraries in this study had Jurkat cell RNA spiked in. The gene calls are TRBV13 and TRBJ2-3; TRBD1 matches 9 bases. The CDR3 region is CAGSSGTGIGNTQYF. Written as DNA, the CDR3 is TGTGCCGGCAGCTCTGGGACAGGGATAGGAAATACGCAGTATTTT.